The sequence of this T cell receptor (beta chain) was determined in a study of shared clonotypes between healthy human individuals (dated by TCRdb to 2018 to 2020). Background for the entire study: Three men and a couple of women, aged 18 to 49 years, made up the cohort. To estimate repertoire size and how much clonotypes are shared between individuals, the study performed deep sequencing of blood TCR repertoires from about five healthy adults. For each donor, three plates each were used for CD4 naive and CD4 memory, two plates were used for CD8 naive, and one plate was used for CD8 memory. Libraries were prepared and TCR repertoires were sequenced by different laboratories using diverse techniques, in order to increase sequencing depth and limit assay-specific biases. Between about 0.9 and 10 billion PBMCs per donor were obtained by leukapheresis.

Turning to this clone: This receptor's antigen is unknown. No quality values exist for individual bases; no much larger clone is one base distant.

Healthy HIV-negative adults with no recently reported acute infections or vaccinations were included as donors. Every donor was a Caucasian adult residing in Nashville, Tennessee, USA. CD4+ T cells were enriched by magnetic negative selection; naive cells were then positively selected on CD45RA, and the negative fraction formed the memory subset. Blood was obtained by leukapheresis, after which PBMCs were separated by Ficoll-Histopaque density gradient centrifugation and cryopreserved in liquid nitrogen vapor phase. Analytical flow cytometry was used to check the purity and quantity of every magnetically sorted T cell population. From each sorted fraction, genomic DNA was isolated and quantified by UV absorbance on a Nanodrop 2000c. TCR CDR3 regions were amplified from genomic DNA by multiplex PCR using the deep immunoSEQ assay. For each cell subset, the extracted genomic DNA was distributed evenly across all wells of several immunoSEQ 96-well plates, and each plate served as one replicate. For sorted subsets, each replicate PCR was loaded with approximately 190 ng genomic DNA, equivalent to about 30,000 T cell genomes. Purified libraries were quantified with a Qubit 3.0 fluorometer, sized on a Bioanalyzer 2100, and re-quantified with the KAPA Library Quantification kit. Every immunoSEQ 96-well plate was sequenced on a dedicated single-read 150-cycle Illumina NextSeq 550 flow cell. From the authors' description of their analysis: Because the immunoSEQ output included only junctional sequences and no quality scores, the filtering could not be the same as the filtering used for full-length reads. Sequences were annotated with PyIR, a Python wrapper for IgBLAST v1.9, and V/J genes and CDR3 were assigned using IMGT germline references. Any read was removed if the V/J assignment was weak (E-value above 1e-6), the CDR3 was missing, or the read contained stop codons, out-of-frame junctions, or ambiguous translated residues. A V3J clonotype was defined by an identical inferred V gene, J gene, and CDR3 amino acid sequence. The percentage overlap between two repertoires was calculated by dividing the number of shared unique clonotypes by the size of the smaller repertoire. Richness of each repertoire was evaluated using RTK rarefaction, the Chao1 estimator, and Recon v2.1 estimates of unobserved clonotypes. OLGA was used to compute generation probabilities for all TCRbeta clonotypes that the gDNA method yielded from a few donors. TCRdb's version of the immuneACCESS table is confined to in-frame rearrangements and falls short of the full clone set. An unresolved V gene accounts for under half of the shortfall where checked; the remainder is of unknown origin. That table is the source of V, J and clone size, and D and trimming were worked out from the DNA. This sample comprises 850,000 to 1,200,000 clones, 75% of them detected only once. The ten largest make up approximately 1.5% of the sample.

The CDR3 numbers 16 residues from cysteine through phenylalanine. Kept here is only the CDR3 DNA, which spans 48 bases and is read in frame from base 1. Trimming accounts for 4 bases at V and 4 bases at J, while the number of junction bases matched to no gene is 8. For CDR1 and CDR2, the germline V gene lists MGHDK and SYGVNS. Results the study describes overall, beyond this receptor: Sharing across a few donors was observed for around 5% of naive CD4, over 3% of naive CD8, 2.3% of memory CD4, and roughly 0.4% of memory CD8 clonotypes. Based on pairwise subsampling, the degree of clonotype sharing among donors was expected to be affected by sequencing depth. The genetic and exposure-history diversity represented was limited by the small number of donors. Estimated clonotype richness was generally larger for naive than for memory subsets. Higher generation probabilities were observed for clonotypes shared by all four sorted-subset donors than for non-shared clonotypes. Only blood was sampled, and tissue TCR repertoires likely differ from those in blood. Rarefaction of sorted-subset datasets indicated incomplete sequencing despite the large sequencing depth.

Specimen: memory CD4+ T cells sorted from blood. Interpreted using the paper, the cell subset or site label stands for: CD45RA-negative fraction. The chain uses TRBV25-1 and TRBJ1-3, and 9 junction bases match TRBD1. This TCR derives from a man younger than 35 in good health. The nucleotide sequence reads TGTGCCAGCAGTGCTCCAGGGACAGGGAAAGGAAACACCATATATTTT. Translated, it gives CASSAPGTGKGNTIYF.